This record looks at one T cell receptor (beta chain) sequence and its context. Its target is not known. Data came from immunoSEQ multiplex PCR; TCRdb stores just in-frame clones and leaves some out. Here the sample spans around 140,000 clones, around 85% being singletons. The germline V gene encodes CDR1 SGHRS and CDR2 YFSETQ. V dropped 4 bases and J dropped 6 bases, with 22 bases sitting between them. CDR3 length equals 16 residues. The source of the sample is a study of T cell responses to AZD1222 COVID-19 vaccine. Broader study findings: In a largely white British group with more females than males, clonal diversity was possibly underestimated.

This clonotype was sampled from an adult who received the MenACWY meningococcal vaccine as a control. Sequenced here: peripheral blood, sampled 28 days after the second dose of the MenACWY control vaccine. The V and J genes are TRBV5-1 and TRBJ1-2; TRBD1 is a possible D gene (5 bases). CDR3 protein: CASSPTVGGSGDGYTF. The CDR3 nucleotides read TGCGCCAGCAGCCCGACTGTGGGTGGGTCGGGGGATGGCTACACCTTC. The full variable domain, completed using reference TRBV5-1 and TRBJ1-2, is KAGVTQTPRYLIKTRGQQVTLSCSPISGHRSVSWYQQTPGQGLQFLFEYFSETQRNKGNFPGRFSGRQFSNSRSEMNVSTLELGDSALYLCASSPTVGGSGDGYTFGSGTRLTVV.